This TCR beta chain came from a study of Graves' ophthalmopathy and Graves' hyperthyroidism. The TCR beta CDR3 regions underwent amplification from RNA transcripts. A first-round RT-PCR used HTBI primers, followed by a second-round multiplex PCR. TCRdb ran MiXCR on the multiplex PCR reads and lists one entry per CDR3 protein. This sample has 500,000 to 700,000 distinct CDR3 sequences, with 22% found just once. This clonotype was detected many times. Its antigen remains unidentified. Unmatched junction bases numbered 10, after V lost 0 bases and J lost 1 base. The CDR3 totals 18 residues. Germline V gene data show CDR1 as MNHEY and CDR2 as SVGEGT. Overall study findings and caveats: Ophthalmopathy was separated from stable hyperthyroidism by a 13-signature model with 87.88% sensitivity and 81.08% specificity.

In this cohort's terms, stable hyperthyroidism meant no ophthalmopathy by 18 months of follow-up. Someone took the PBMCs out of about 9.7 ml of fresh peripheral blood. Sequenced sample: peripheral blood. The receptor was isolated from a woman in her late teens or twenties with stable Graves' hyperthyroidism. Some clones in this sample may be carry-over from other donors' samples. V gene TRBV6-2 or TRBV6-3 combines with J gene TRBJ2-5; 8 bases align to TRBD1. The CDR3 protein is CASSYSMSGGPIQETQYF. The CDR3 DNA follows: TGTGCCAGCAGTTACTCGATGTCAGGGGGCCCGATCCAAGAGACCCAGTACTTC.